This TCR beta chain was sequenced for a study of blood T cell repertoires in COVID-19. Whole-study context: COVID-19 samples from acute and convalescent phases originated in the United States, Italy and Spain. The cDNA or gDNA used as material had been derived from T cells, B-cell-depleted T cells, or PBMCs.

Germline lookup yields CDR1 DFQATT and CDR2 SNEGSKA (reference sequence). Unmatched junction bases numbered 11, after V lost 6 bases and J lost 6 bases. This CDR3 is built from 15 residues. As processed by the authors: Amplifying reference gene primers gave estimates of nucleated cell counts. Some clones are missing from TCRdb's copy, which holds only in-frame ones; the method was immunoSEQ multiplex PCR. D and trimming come from the DNA, and the V and J calls and clone size come from that table. The sample lists 200,000 to 300,000 clones, around four fifths seen once, with roughly an eighth in the top ten.

Sequenced input: peripheral blood. This chain uses TRBV20-1 with TRBJ1-6, with 7 bases aligning to TRBD1. The TCR comes from a woman aged 60-75 years with active or convalescent COVID-19. CDR3 nucleotides: TGCAGTGCAAGTCCGACAGGGTTGGGTAATTCACCCCTCCACTTT. Translation gives CSASPTGLGNSPLHF.